This T cell receptor (beta chain) is from a study of response to subunit inactivated influenza vaccine (dated by TCRdb to 2017 to 2018). Concerning the study at large: To follow how T cells responded to a trivalent subunit inactivated influenza vaccine, the researchers relied on deep quantitative profiling of the T cell receptor repertoire. The paper's findings and limits, for the study overall: The authors proposed that each seasonal influenza vaccination may bring in only a limited number of new T cells.

The receptor library was made with RT-PCR. Sequenced on an Illumina HiSeq 2500. In TCRdb, the public reads were trimmed at Q25 with fastp and aligned with MiXCR, with productive beta chains retained. Merged by CDR3 protein, the rows form single entries marked with the most common genes and DNA. For this sample there are some 600,000 distinct CDR3 sequences; 14% appear just once. Clones ranked in the top ten supply 6% to 9.5% of the sample. The CDR3 holds 14 amino acids from the cysteine to the phenylalanine. The DNA shown is the 42-base CDR3, in frame from base 1. CDR1 LGHDT and CDR2 YNNKEL were looked up in the germline V gene (reference sequence). V trim: 4 bases; J trim: 4 bases; unmatched bases: 5. As for this clonotype: The clone's antigen remains unknown. Qualities for individual bases were not recorded, and no much larger clone is one base off.

The clonotype comes from a man aged 50-59 years who received an inactivated influenza vaccine. Donor details come from another sample of the same person, matched by shared clones. The sequence links TRBV3-1 to TRBJ1-2, with 8 junctional bases fitting TRBD1. Source: PBMCs from blood, taken less than 15 days before vaccination. CDR3 region: CASSRGQARYGYTF. The bases are TGTGCCAGCAGCCGGGGACAGGCTCGCTATGGCTACACCTTC.